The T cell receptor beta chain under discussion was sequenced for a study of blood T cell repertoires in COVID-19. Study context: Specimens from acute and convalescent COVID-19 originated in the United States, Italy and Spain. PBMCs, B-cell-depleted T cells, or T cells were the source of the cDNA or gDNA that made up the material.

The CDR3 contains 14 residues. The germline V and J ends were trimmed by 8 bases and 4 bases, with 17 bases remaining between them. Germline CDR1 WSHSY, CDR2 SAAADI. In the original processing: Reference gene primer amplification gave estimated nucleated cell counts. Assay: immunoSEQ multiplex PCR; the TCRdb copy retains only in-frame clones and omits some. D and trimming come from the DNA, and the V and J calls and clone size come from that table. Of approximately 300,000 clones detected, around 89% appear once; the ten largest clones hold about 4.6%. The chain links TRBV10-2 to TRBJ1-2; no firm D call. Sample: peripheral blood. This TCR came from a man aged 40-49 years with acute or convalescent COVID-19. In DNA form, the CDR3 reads TGCGCCAGCTCCTTGGTGGAGGTCTCCTATGGCTACACCTTC. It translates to CASSLVEVSYGYTF.